The entry below gives a single T cell receptor beta chain sequence along with its context. Germline V gene data show CDR1 as SQVTM and CDR2 as ANQGSEA. CDR3 size: 14 residues. Trimming left V 4 bases short and J 3 bases short, with 14 bases between. This sample is part of a study of blood T cell repertoires in COVID-19. Study in general: Some COVID-19 samples were acute and others convalescent; all came from the United States, Italy and Spain. Sources were T cells, B-cell-depleted T cells, or PBMCs; the material itself was cDNA or gDNA.

Sequenced by immunoSEQ multiplex PCR; TCRdb stores in-frame clones only, minus some. The sample shows some 260,000 clones, 70% to 75% of them seen only once. The clonotype comes from a woman over 75 with acute or convalescent COVID-19. The chain carries TRBV29-1 and TRBJ2-3; a possible D gene is TRBD2 (7 bases). The sequenced sample was peripheral blood. Written as DNA, the CDR3 is TGCAGCGTTGGGATGGGAGGGGGTACAGATACGCAGTATTTT. It specifies CSVGMGGGTDTQYF.